The 11 T cell receptor beta chains below were found in one sample sequenced in a study of shared clonotypes between healthy human individuals. TCRdb's copy holds only in-frame clones and misses some; the assay was immunoSEQ multiplex PCR. The sample holds over a million clones, around 82% seen once. Sequences were obtained from memory CD4+ T cells from PBMCs. The subset here: CD45RA-negative fraction. The receptors originated from a man younger than 35 in good health. Some clones in this sample may be carry-over from other donors' samples.

This clone was recorded a few times. The J gene is TRBJ2-1, the V gene TRBV5-8, with D unclear. V lost 6 bases, J lost 3 bases, and 4 bases lay in between. The CDR3 sequence is 11 residues long. Germline V gene sequence: CDR1 SGHTS, CDR2 YDEGEE. CDR3 DNA sequence: TGTGCCAGCAACATCTACAATGAGCAGTTCTTC. Protein product: CASNIYNEQFF.

This clone was observed many times. This sequence joins TRBV27 and TRBJ1-2; weak D call: TRBD1 (5 bases). Deletions cut 8 bases from V and 4 bases from J, with 20 bases between. There are 15 residues in the CDR3. CDR1 and CDR2 from the germline V gene are MNHEY and SMNVEV (reference sequence). Here the CDR3 DNA reads TGTGCCAGCCGCCCCGCCAGGGCCTTTAGCTATGGCTACACCTTC. Protein product: CASRPARAFSYGYTF.

The chain carries TRBV7-8 and TRBJ1-4, with D unclear. The CDR3 covers 15 residues. V was clipped by 5 bases and J by 10 bases, with 20 bases between them. Germline V gives CDR1 SGHVS, CDR2 FQNEAQ. CDR3 loop: CASSLRPFRSGKLFF. CDR3 bases: TGTGCCAGCAGCCTGCGCCCGTTTCGTTCGGGAAAACTGTTTTTT. Full variable domain (missing parts from reference TRBV7-8 and TRBJ1-4): GAGVSQSPRYKVAKRGQDVALRCDPISGHVSLFWYQQALGQGPEFLTYFQNEAQLDKSGLPSDRFFAERPEGSVSTLKIQRTQQEDSAVYLCASSLRPFRSGKLFFGSGTQLSVL.

This clone has a single count. The V call is TRBV9, the J call TRBJ2-1, with 11 bases identical to TRBD2. The CDR3 sequence is 15 residues long. CDR1 is SGDLS, CDR2 YYNGEE, per germline. V shed 3 bases and J 5 bases; nucleotides not matched to a gene: 4. Written as DNA, the CDR3 is TGTGCCAGCAGCGATACTAGCGGGGGAAACAATGAGCAGTTCTTC. Its protein is CASSDTSGGNNEQFF. Complete variable domain (other parts from reference TRBV9 and TRBJ2-1): DSGVTQTPKHLITATGQRVTLRCSPRSGDLSVYWYQQSLDQGLQFLIQYYNGEERAKGNILERFSAQQFPDLHSELNLSSLELGDSALYFCASSDTSGGNNEQFFGPGTRLTVL.

In this sample, this clone turned up a few times. In the same sample, other DNA sequences code for this CDR3. J is TRBJ1-5 and V is TRBV5-8; D unclear. CDR1 is SGHTS, CDR2 YDEGEE, per germline. This CDR3 is built from 12 residues. V lost 1 base to trimming and J lost 7 bases, with 6 bases between them. Here the CDR3 DNA reads TGTGCCAGCAGCTTGTTCAACCAGCCCCAGCATTTT. It encodes CASSLFNQPQHF. The full variable domain, with the rest looked up from reference TRBV5-8 and TRBJ1-5, is EAGVTQSPTHLIKTRGQQATLRCSPISGHTSVYWYQQALGLGLQFLLWYDEGEERNRGNFPPRFSGRQFPNYSSELNVNALELEDSALYLCASSLFNQPQHFGDGTRLSIL.

The rearrangement joins TRBV19 to TRBJ1-3; D gene uncertain. The CDR3 runs 14 residues. Per the germline V gene, CDR1 is LNHDA and CDR2 is SQIVND (reference sequence). V lost 5 bases and J lost 3, with 11 bases in between. The CDR3 sequence: CASSLQASGNTIYF. Here the CDR3 DNA reads TGTGCCAGTAGTCTGCAGGCAAGTGGAAACACCATATATTTT.

The chain uses TRBV19 and TRBJ1-5; a possible D gene is TRBD1 (5 bases). The V end lost 4 bases, the J end lost 11 bases, and 18 bases lay between the germline ends. The germline V gene encodes CDR1 LNHDA and CDR2 SQIVND (reference sequence). The CDR3 runs 14 residues. The DNA of the CDR3 is TGTGCCAGTAGTAAGGGGACGACGGGTAGGTCCCAGCATTTT. Translation gives CASSKGTTGRSQHF.

This clone came up many times. This chain links TRBV5-6 with TRBJ1-3; D is possibly TRBD1 (5 bases). The CDR3 loop spans 16 amino acids. V shed 4 bases and J shed 0 bases, with 14 bases lying between them. Germline V gene lookup returns CDR1 SGHDT and CDR2 YYEEEE. CDR3 DNA sequence: TGTGCCAGCAGCCCGGACGCAGGACACTCTGGAAACACCATATATTTT. This codes for CASSPDAGHSGNTIYF.

The chain couples TRBV27 to TRBJ2-5; 11 nucleotides line up with TRBD2. The J segment lost 7 bases and the V segment lost 5 bases, leaving 3 bases of the junction unmatched. This CDR3 contains 13 residues. CDR1 MNHEY and CDR2 SMNVEV come from the germline V gene (reference sequence). DNA of the CDR3: TGTGCCAGCAGTCCCGGGACTAGCGGGACCCAGTACTTC. Protein: CASSPGTSGTQYF.

This clone has a single count. The chain employs TRBV9 and TRBJ1-1, with 12 positions matching TRBD1. The junction had 8 bases not matched to a gene; V was cut back by 5 bases and J by 3 bases. CDR1 is SGDLS, CDR2 YYNGEE, per germline. The CDR3 length is 16 residues. The CDR3 loop is CASSAGQGAGYTEAFF. CDR3 DNA sequence: TGTGCCAGCAGTGCGGGACAGGGGGCAGGGTACACTGAAGCTTTCTTT.

Regarding this clone: Other DNA sequences within the sample encode an identical CDR3. The chain has TRBV18 and TRBJ2-7; 7 bases align to TRBD2. Per the germline V gene, CDR1 is KGHSH and CDR2 is LQKENI. CDR3 length equals 12 residues. After removal of 3 bases from V and 4 bases from J, the junction contained 0 bases not matched to a gene. CDR3 in DNA: TGTGCCAGCTCACCCGGGGGGTACGAGCAGTACTTC. Amino acid sequence: CASSPGGYEQYF.